This entry is about one T cell receptor beta chain. Its antigen is currently unknown. This entry is derived from a study of OX40 agonist ivuxolimab in advanced cancers. Study at large: Ivuxolimab, which patients received intravenously every 2 weeks, was dosed at 0.01 to 10 mg/kg. Patients achieving partial responses numbered three: one hepatocellular carcinoma case and two cutaneous melanoma cases. Study-level points and caveats: The study found that CD8+ T cells averaged more expanded clones than CD4+.

Assay used: immunoSEQ multiplex PCR; TCRdb lists only in-frame clones, some missing. Of fewer than 30,000 clones listed, around 83% are singletons. There are 16 residues in the CDR3. After removal of 2 bases from V and 2 bases from J, the junction contained 7 bases not matched to a gene. The germline V gene has CDR1 MDHEN and CDR2 SYDVKM. Material: CD4+ or CD8+ T cells sorted from blood, obtained in a trial of the OX40 agonist ivuxolimab. This TCR derives from an adult with an advanced solid tumor such as melanoma, head and neck, liver or kidney cancer. The chain joins TRBV28 to TRBJ2-5, with 8 bases that match TRBD2. The chain's CDR3 is CASSLPFSGVQETQYF. The CDR3 DNA sequence: TGTGCCAGCAGTTTACCCTTTAGCGGGGTTCAAGAGACCCAGTACTTC.